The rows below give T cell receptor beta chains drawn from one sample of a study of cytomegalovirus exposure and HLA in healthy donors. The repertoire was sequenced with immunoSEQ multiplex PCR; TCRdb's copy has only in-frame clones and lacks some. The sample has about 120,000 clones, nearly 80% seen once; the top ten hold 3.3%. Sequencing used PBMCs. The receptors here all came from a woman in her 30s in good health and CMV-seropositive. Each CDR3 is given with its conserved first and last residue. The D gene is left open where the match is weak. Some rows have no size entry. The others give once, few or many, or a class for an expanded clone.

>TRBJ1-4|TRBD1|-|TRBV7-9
CASSSREGASEKLFF
TGTGCCAGCAGCTCTAGAGAGGGGGCAAGTGAAAAACTGTTTTTT
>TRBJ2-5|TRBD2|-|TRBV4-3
CASSHTSGGYQETQYF
TGCGCCAGCAGCCACACTAGCGGGGGTTACCAAGAGACCCAGTACTTC
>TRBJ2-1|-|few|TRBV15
CATSIGQIDYNEQFF
TGTGCCACCAGCATTGGACAGATCGACTACAATGAGCAGTTCTTC
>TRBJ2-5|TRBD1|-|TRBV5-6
CASSSRDREFEQYF
TGTGCCAGCAGCAGCCGGGACAGGGAGTTTGAGCAGTACTTC
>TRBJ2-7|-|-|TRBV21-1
CASSTSQREQYF
TGTGCCAGCAGCACGTCGCAGAGGGAACAGTACTTC
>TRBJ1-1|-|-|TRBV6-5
CASSYSQGQNTEAFF
TGTGCCAGCAGTTACTCGCAGGGACAGAACACTGAAGCTTTCTTT
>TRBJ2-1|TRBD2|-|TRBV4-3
CASSHSGGQYNEQFF
TGCGCCAGCAGCCATAGCGGGGGGCAATACAATGAGCAGTTCTTC
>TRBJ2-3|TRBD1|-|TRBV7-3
CASSSGTADTQYF
TGTGCCAGCAGCTCGGGGACAGCAGATACGCAGTATTTT
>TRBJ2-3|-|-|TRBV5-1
CASSLDAGSATDTQYF
TGCGCCAGCAGCTTGGACGCGGGGTCAGCCACAGATACGCAGTATTTT
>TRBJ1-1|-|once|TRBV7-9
CASSPKGLPNTEAFF
TGTGCCAGCAGCCCTAAGGGACTACCGAACACTGAAGCTTTCTTT
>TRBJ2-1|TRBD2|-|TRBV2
CASSRLAGVNEQFF
TGTGCCAGCAGTAGACTAGCGGGGGTCAATGAGCAGTTCTTC
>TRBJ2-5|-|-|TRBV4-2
CASSQGGSPQETQYF
TGTGCCAGCAGCCAAGGAGGGAGCCCCCAAGAGACCCAGTACTTC
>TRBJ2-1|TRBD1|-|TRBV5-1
CASSSSYRGQGNEQFF
TGCGCCAGCAGCTCCTCCTACAGGGGGCAAGGCAATGAGCAGTTCTTC
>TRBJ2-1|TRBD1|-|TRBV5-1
CASSLVQGVNEQFF
TGCGCCAGCAGCTTGGTCCAGGGGGTAAATGAGCAGTTCTTC
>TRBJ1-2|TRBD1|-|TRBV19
CASSPTGVYGYTF
TGTGCCAGTAGCCCGACAGGGGTATATGGCTACACCTTC
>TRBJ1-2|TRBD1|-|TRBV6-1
CASTSGQSYTF
TGTGCCAGCACCTCGGGACAGTCCTACACCTTC
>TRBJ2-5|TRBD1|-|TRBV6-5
CASSRQGAMETQYF
TGTGCCAGCAGTAGACAGGGGGCGATGGAGACCCAGTACTTC
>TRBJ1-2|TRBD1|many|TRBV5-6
CASSLWVVRTGGFNYTF
TGTGCCAGCAGCTTGTGGGTAGTTCGGACAGGGGGCTTCAACTACACCTTC
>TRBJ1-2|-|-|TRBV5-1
CASSWAGSNDGYTF
TGCGCCAGCAGCTGGGCAGGGTCCAACGATGGCTACACCTTC
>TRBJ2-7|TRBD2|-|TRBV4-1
CASSLTWTSGGGEQYF
TGCGCCAGCAGCCTTACCTGGACTAGCGGGGGGGGCGAGCAGTACTTC
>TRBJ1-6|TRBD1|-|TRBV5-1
CASSWIGTGDSPLHF
TGCGCCAGCAGCTGGATAGGGACAGGGGACTCACCCCTCCACTTT
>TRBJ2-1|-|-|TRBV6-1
CASRGRGASYNEQFF
TGTGCCAGCAGAGGCAGGGGGGCCTCCTACAATGAGCAGTTCTTC
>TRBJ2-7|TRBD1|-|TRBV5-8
CASSRTGTYEQYF
TGTGCCAGCAGCCGGACAGGCACCTACGAGCAGTACTTC
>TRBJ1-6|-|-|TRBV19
CASSIDRDSSPLHF
TGTGCCAGTAGTATAGATCGAGACAGCTCACCCCTCCACTTT
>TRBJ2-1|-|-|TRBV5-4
CASSLTGGAQREQFF
TGTGCCAGCAGCTTGACAGGGGGGGCCCAACGGGAGCAGTTCTTC
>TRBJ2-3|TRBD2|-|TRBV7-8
CASSPTGLAGNTISTDTQYF
TGTGCCAGCAGCCCCACGGGACTAGCGGGGAATACAATTAGCACAGATACGCAGTATTTT
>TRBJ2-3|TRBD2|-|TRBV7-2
CASSPWVSGADTQYF
TGTGCCAGCAGCCCCTGGGTTAGCGGGGCAGATACGCAGTATTTT
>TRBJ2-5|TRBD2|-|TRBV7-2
CASSPTSGGLWETQYF
TGTGCCAGCAGCCCGACTAGCGGGGGGCTTTGGGAGACCCAGTACTTC
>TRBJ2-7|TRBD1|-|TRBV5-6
CASSWTGSYEQYF
TGTGCCAGCAGCTGGACAGGGAGCTACGAGCAGTACTTC
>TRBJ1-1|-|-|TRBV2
CAKASDTEAFF
TGTGCCAAAGCTTCGGACACTGAAGCTTTCTTT
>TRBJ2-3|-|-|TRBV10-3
CAISGYNTDTQYF
TGTGCCATCAGTGGGTACAACACAGATACGCAGTATTTT
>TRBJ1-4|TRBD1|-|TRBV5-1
CASSPGQGPEKLFF
TGCGCCAGCAGCCCGGGACAGGGACCAGAAAAACTGTTTTTT
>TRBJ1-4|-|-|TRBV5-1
CASSPDSVGGKLFF
TGCGCCAGCAGCCCGGACAGCGTTGGGGGAAAACTGTTTTTT
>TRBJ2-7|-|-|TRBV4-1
CASSQVTPNYEQYF
TGCGCCAGCAGCCAGGTCACTCCGAATTACGAGCAGTACTTC
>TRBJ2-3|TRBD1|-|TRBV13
CAGSFETWDSLNRDTDTQYF
TGTGCCGGCAGCTTCGAAACATGGGACAGCCTTAACAGGGACACAGATACGCAGTATTTT
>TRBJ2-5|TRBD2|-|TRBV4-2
CASSQAPAGGLAGGPMRETQYF
TGTGCCAGCAGCCAAGCCCCCGCCGGGGGACTAGCGGGGGGGCCTATGAGGGAGACCCAGTACTTC
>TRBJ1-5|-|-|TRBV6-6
CASSYRGGGWQPQHF
TGTGCCAGCAGTTACCGTGGGGGAGGTTGGCAGCCCCAGCATTTT
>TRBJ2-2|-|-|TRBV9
CASSYGESGELFF
TGTGCCAGCAGCTACGGAGAATCCGGGGAGCTGTTTTTT
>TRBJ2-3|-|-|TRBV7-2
CASSLGGVGEYF
TGTGCCAGCAGCTTAGGCGGGGTAGGGGAGTATTTT
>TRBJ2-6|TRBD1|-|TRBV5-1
CASSRGAGGRISASGANVLTF
TGCGCCAGCAGCCGAGGAGCAGGGGGCAGGATCAGCGCCTCTGGGGCCAACGTCCTGACTTTC
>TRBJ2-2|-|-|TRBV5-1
CASSLPTKVGELFF
TGCGCCAGCAGCTTACCAACTAAGGTCGGGGAGCTGTTTTTT
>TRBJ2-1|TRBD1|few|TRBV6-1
CASSHGTDNEQFF
TGTGCCAGCAGCCACGGGACAGACAATGAGCAGTTCTTC